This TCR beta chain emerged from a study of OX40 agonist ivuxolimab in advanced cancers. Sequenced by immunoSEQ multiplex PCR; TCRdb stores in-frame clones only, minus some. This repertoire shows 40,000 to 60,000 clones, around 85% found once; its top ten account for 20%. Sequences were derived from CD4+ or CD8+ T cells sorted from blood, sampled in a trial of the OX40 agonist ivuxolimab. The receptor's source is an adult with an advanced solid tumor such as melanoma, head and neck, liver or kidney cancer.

The DNA of the CDR3 is TGTGCCAGCTCACCACGGGACAGGGTTGACTCCTACGAGCAGTACTTC. Translating gives CASSPRDRVDSYEQYF. V gene TRBV18 combines with J gene TRBJ2-7; 9 bases are a match to TRBD1. The CDR3 has 16 amino acids. Germline V lookup: CDR1 KGHSH, CDR2 LQKENI. V dropped 1 base and J dropped 0; count of bases not matched to a gene: 4.